This T cell receptor beta chain derives from a study of cytomegalovirus exposure and HLA in healthy donors. General study results and limits: Most CMV-associated TCR beta chains appeared HLA-restricted in a later analysis. From TCR beta sequences, most subjects' HLA-A and HLA-B alleles were reportedly predicted accurately. For TCR beta chains, V- and J-gene trimming was later linked to a missense DCLRE1C variant.

The primer mix had 60 Vbeta and 13 Jbeta primers. Libraries were prepared by immunoSEQ multiplex PCR; TCRdb keeps only in-frame clonotypes and omits some of them. The sample comprises 150,000 to 200,000 clones, around 80% of which are singletons, and roughly 0.76% rests with the top ten. This clone was detected once. Its antigen is still unknown. Germline CDR1 and CDR2: SGHNT and YYREEE (reference sequence). CDR3 size: 17 residues. V lost 0 bases to trimming and J lost 4 bases; unmatched junction nucleotides: 7. The chain employs TRBV5-4 and TRBJ2-4; 10 bases match TRBD2. Material for sequencing was PBMCs. This receptor was taken from a female donor in good health and CMV-seronegative. CDR3 amino acids: CASSLGLAGVAKNIQYF. CDR3 coding DNA: TGTGCCAGCAGCTTGGGGCTAGCGGGGGTAGCTAAAAACATTCAGTACTTC.